The table lists the clone carrying this T cell receptor (beta chain) with many counts. What it binds is unknown. Original data processing: There were a median of around 100,000 TCRs per sample, with a range from about 23,224 to 690,600. From the RACE reads, TCRdb called clonotypes with MiXCR, one entry per CDR3 protein. TCRdb's processing, not the authors' own work, is the source of the V and J calls. The table lists around 300,000 distinct CDR3 sequences, approximately 7.5% of them singletons. Time point: pre-sensitization, week 0. Treatment given: therapeutic diphenylcyclopropenone sensitization with weekly scalp DPC. People who gave samples had alopecia, were 18 to 70 years old, and were suitable for DPC. This record belongs to a study of human T cells and chemical hapten exposure. The wider study: TCR yields per sample varied, mainly owing to small pooled library volume differences.

Points from the study as a whole: Expanded TCRs grouped into significantly more large CDR3 similarity clusters than controls produced.

CDR3 size: 14 residues. Trimming cost V 5 bases and J 0 bases, with 11 bases left between them. CDR1 is SGDLS, CDR2 YYNGEE, per germline. The chain is built from TRBV9 and TRBJ1-1; D call uncertain. The TCR comes from a man between 18 and 35 years old with alopecia areata. Some clones in this sample may be carry-over from other donors' samples. The sequencing used whole blood, collected in connection with sensitization to the hapten diphenylcyclopropenone (DPC). The chain's CDR3 is CASRSMNMNTEAFF. CDR3 nucleotide sequence: TGTGCCAGCAGATCCATGAACATGAACACTGAAGCTTTCTTT.